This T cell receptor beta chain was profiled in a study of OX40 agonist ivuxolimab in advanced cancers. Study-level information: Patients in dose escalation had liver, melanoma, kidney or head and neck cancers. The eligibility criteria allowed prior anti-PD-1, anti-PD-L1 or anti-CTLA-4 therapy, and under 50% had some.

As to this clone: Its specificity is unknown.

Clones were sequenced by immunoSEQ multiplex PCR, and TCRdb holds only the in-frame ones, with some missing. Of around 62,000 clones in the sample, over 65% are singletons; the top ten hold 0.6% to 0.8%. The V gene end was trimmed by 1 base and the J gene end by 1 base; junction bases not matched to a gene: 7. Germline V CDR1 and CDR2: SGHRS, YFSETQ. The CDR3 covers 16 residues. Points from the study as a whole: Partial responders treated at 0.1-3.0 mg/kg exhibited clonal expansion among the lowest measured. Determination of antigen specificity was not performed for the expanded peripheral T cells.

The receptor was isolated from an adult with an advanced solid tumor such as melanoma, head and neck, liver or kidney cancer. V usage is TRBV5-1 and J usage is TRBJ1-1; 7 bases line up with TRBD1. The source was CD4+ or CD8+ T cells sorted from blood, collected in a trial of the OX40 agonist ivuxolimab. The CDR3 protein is CASSLTKGAPNTEAFF. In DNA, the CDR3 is TGCGCCAGCAGCTTGACCAAGGGGGCGCCGAACACTGAAGCTTTCTTT.